This TCR beta chain was recorded in a study of T cell repertoires in ileal Crohn's disease. Study background: Patients had a median approximately 7.2-year disease duration, and less than 45% were active smokers. All patients had surgery for stricturing (around 60%) or penetrating (about 40%) disease.

Assay used: immunoSEQ multiplex PCR; TCRdb lists only in-frame clones, some missing. Of 5,000 or so clones listed, 87% are singletons. The CDR3 totals 15 residues. The V gene end was trimmed by 5 bases and the J gene end by 5 bases; junction bases not matched to a gene: 8. Germline CDR1 is SEHNR and CDR2 is FQNEAQ (reference sequence). This clone was counted a few times. This TCR was sampled from an adult with Crohn's disease. V gene TRBV7-9 combines with J gene TRBJ2-3; 9 bases line up with TRBD2. Input material: ileal tissue. DNA of the CDR3: TGTGCCAGCAGCCCCCGGCGGGGGGGCCAAGATACGCAGTATTTT. Encoded protein: CASSPRRGGQDTQYF.